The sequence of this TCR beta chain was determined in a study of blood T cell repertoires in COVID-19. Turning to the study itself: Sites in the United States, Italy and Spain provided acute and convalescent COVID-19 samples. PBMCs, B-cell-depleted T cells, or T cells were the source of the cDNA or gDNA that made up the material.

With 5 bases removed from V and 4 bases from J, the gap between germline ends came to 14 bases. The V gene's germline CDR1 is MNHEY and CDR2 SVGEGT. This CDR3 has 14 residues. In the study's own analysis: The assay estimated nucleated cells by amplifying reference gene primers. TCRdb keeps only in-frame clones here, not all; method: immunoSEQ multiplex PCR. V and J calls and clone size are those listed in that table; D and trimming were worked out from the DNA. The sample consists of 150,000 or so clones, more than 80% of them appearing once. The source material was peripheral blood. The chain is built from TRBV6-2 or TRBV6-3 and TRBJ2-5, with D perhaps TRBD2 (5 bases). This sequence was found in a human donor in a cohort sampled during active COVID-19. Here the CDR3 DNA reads TGTGCCAGCAGTAGAACCAGCGGAGGAGAGACCCAGTACTTC. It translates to CASSRTSGGETQYF.